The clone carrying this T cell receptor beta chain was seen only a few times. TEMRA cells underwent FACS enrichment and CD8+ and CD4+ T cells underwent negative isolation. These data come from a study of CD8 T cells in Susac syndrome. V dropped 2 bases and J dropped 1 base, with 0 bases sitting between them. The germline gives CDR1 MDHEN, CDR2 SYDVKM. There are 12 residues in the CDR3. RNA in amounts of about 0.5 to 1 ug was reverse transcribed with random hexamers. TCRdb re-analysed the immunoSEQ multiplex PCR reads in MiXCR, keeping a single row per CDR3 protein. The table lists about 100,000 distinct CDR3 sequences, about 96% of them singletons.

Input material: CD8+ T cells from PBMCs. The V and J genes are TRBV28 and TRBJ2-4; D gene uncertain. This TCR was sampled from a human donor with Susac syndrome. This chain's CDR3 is CASSLAKNIQYF. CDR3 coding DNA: TGTGCCAGCAGTTTAGCCAAAAACATTCAGTACTTC.